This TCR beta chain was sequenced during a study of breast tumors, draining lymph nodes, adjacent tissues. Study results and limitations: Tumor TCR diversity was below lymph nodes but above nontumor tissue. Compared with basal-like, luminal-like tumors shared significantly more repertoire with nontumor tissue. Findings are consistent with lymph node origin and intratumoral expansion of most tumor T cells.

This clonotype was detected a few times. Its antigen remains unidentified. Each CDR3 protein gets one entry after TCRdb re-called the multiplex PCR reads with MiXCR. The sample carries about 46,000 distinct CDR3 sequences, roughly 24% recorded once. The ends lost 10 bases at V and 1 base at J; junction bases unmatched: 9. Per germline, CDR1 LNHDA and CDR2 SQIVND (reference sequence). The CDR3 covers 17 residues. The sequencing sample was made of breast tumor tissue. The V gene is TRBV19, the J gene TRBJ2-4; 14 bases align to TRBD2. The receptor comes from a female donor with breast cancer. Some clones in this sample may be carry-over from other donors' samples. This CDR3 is CANTGTSGGPAKNIQYF. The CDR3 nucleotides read TGTGCCAACACAGGGACTAGCGGGGGCCCGGCCAAAAACATTCAGTACTTC.